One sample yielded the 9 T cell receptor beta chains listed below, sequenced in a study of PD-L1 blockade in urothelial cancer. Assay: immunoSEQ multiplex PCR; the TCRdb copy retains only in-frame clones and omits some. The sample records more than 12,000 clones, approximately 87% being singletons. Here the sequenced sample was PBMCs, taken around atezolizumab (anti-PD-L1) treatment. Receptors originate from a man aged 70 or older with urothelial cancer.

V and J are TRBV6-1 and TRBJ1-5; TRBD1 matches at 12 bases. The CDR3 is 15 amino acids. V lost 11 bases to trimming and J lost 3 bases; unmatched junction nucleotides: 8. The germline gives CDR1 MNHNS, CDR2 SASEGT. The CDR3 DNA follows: TGTGCCGGAGGGACAGGGGGCGGTTTCAATCAGCCCCAGCATTTT. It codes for CAGGTGGGFNQPQHF.

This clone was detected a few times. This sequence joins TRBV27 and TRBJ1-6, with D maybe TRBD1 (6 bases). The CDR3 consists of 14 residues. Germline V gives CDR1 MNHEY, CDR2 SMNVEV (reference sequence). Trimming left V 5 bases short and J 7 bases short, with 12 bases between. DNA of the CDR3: TGTGCCAGCAGTAACAGGGTCGGGAATTCACCCCTCCACTTT. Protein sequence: CASSNRVGNSPLHF.

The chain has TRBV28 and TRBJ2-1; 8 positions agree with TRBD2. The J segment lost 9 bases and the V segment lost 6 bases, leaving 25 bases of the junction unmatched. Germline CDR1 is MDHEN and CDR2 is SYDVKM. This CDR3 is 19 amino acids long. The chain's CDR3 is CASRLEGGVATSVWGEQFF. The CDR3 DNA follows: TGTGCCAGCAGGCTAGAGGGGGGGGTTGCGACTAGCGTGTGGGGTGAGCAGTTCTTC.

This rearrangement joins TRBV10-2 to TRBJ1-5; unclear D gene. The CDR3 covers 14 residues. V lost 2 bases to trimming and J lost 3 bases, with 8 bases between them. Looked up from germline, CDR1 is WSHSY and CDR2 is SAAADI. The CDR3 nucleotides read TGCGCCAGCAGTGAGCAGACACTCAATCAGCCCCAGCATTTT. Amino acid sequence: CASSEQTLNQPQHF.

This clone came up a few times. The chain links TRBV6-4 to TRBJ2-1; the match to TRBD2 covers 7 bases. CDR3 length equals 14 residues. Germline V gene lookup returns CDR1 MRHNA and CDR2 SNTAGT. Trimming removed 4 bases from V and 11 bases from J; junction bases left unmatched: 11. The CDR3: CASSGEASGKKQFF. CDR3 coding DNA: TGTGCCAGCAGTGGGGAGGCTAGCGGAAAGAAGCAGTTCTTC.

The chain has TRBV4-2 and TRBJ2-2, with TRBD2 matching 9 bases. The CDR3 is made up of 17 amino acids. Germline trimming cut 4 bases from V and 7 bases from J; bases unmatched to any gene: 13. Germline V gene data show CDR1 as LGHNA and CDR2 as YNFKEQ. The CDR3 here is CASSLSMAGGLGGELFF. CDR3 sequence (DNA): TGTGCCAGCAGCCTATCAATGGCGGGGGGGCTTGGCGGGGAGCTGTTTTTT.

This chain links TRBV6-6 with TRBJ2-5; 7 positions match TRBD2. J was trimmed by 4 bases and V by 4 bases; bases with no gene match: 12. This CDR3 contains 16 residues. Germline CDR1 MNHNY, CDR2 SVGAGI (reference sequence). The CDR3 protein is CASSSAGAGMGETQYF. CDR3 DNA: TGTGCCAGCAGTTCCGCGGGAGCGGGTATGGGAGAGACCCAGTACTTC.

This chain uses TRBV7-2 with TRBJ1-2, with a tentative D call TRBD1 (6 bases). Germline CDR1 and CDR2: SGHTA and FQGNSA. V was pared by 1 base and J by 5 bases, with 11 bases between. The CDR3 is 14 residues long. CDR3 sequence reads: CASSLGGTPYGYTF. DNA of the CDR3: TGTGCCAGCAGCTTAGGGGGGACACCTTATGGCTACACCTTC.

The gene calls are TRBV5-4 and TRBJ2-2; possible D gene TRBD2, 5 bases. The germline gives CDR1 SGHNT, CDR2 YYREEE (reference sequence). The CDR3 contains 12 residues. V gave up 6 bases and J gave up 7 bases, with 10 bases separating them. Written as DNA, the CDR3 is TGTGCCAGCACCCTCACTAGCGGGGAGCTGTTTTTT. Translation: CASTLTSGELFF.